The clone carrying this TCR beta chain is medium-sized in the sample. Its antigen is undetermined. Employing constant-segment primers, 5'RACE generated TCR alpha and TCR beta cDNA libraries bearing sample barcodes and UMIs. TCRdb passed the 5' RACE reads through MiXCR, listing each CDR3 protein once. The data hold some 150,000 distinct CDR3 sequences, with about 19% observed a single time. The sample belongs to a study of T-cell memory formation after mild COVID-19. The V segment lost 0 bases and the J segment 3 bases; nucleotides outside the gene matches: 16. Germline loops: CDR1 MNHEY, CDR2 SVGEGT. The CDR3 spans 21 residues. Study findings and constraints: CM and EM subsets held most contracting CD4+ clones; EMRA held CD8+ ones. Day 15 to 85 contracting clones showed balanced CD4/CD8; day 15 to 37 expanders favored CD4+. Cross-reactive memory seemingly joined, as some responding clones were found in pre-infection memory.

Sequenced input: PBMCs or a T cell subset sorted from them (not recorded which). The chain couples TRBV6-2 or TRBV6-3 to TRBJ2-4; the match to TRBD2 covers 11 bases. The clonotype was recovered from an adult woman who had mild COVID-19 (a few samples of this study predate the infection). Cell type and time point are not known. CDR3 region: CASSYSPALAGEVRGKNIQYF. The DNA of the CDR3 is TGTGCCAGCAGTTACTCCCCCGCACTAGCGGGAGAGGTTCGAGGCAAAAACATTCAGTACTTC.